In this sample, the clone carrying this TCR beta chain turned up a few times. Its specificity is unknown. These data originate in a study of T-cell memory formation after mild COVID-19. Study-level points and caveats: Pre-infection memory showed some responding clones, and this suggested that cross-reactive memory joined. Day 15 to 85 contracting clones showed balanced CD4/CD8; later expanders leaned CD4+.

Constant-segment primers served in 5'RACE that generated TCR alpha and TCR beta cDNA libraries bearing sample barcodes and UMIs. TCRdb reanalysed the 5' RACE reads using MiXCR and keeps one entry per CDR3 protein. This sample carries 300,000 to 350,000 distinct CDR3 sequences, approximately 19% of them seen once, and the ten largest clones take more than 20%. Sequenced material: PBMCs or a T cell subset sorted from them (not recorded which). This receptor was taken from a man younger than 35 who had mild COVID-19 (a few samples of this study predate the infection). Cell type and time point are not known.

The CDR3 spells CASNGQDHLRETQYF. The CDR3, as DNA: TGTGCCAGCAACGGACAGGACCACCTCCGTGAGACCCAGTACTTC. The gene calls are TRBV6-6 and TRBJ2-5, with 7 bases identical to TRBD1. CDR3 size: 15 residues. Germline CDR1 reads MNHNY; CDR2 reads SVGAGI (reference sequence). V gave up 7 bases and J gave up 5 bases; unmatched junction bases: 13.